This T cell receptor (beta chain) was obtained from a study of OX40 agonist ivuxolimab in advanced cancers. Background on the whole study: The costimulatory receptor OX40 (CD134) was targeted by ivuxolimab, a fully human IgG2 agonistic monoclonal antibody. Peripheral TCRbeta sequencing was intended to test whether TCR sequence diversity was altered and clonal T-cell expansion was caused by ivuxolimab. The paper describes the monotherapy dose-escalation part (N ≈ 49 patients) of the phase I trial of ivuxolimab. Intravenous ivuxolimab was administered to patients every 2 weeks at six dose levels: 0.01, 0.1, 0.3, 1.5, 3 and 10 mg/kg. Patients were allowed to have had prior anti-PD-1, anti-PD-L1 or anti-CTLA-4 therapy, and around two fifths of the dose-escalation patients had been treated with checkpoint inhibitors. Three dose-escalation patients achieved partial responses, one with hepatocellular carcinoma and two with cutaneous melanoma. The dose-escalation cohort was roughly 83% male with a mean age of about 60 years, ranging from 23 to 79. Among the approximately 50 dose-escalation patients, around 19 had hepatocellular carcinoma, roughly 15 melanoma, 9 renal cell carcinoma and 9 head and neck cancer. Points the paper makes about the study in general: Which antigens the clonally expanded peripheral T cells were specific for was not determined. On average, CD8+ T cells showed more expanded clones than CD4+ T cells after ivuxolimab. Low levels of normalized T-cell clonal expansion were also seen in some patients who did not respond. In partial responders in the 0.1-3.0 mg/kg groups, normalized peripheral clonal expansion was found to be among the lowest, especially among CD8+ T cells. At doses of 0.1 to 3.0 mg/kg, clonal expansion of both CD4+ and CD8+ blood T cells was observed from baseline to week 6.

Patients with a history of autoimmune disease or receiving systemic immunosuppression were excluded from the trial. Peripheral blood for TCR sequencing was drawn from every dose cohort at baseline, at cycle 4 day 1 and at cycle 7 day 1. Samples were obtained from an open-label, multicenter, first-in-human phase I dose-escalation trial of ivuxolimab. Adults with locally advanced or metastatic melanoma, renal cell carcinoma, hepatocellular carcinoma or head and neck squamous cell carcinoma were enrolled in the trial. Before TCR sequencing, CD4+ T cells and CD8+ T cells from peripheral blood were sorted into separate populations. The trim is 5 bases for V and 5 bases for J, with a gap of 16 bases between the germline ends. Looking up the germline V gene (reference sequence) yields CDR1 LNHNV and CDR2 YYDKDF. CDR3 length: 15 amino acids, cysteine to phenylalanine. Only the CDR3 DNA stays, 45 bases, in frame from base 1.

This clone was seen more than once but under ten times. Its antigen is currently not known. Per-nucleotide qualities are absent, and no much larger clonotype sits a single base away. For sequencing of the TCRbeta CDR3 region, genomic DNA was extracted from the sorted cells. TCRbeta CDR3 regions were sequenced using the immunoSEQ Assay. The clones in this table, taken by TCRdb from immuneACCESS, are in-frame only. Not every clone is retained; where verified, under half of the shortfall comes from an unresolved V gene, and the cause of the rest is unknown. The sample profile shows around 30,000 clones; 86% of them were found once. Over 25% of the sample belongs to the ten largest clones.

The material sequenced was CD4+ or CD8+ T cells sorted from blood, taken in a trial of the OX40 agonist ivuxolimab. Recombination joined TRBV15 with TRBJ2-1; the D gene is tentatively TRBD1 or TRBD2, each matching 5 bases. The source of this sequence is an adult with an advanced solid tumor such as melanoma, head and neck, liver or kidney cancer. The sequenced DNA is TGTGCCACCAGCGGAGGTCGGCAGGGCCACAATGAGCAGTTCTTC. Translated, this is CATSGGRQGHNEQFF.